This TCR beta chain was captured in a study of T cell responses to AZD1222 COVID-19 vaccine. Study-wide points: Regions 160-218 and 743-854 held dominance among vaccine-associated CD4 TCRs, which spanned spike. Females made up more of the donors, who were largely white British, and clonal diversity may have come out too low. Spike-specific TCR breadth and depth rose after two AZD1222 doses. Scientists sampled the repertoires only once the peak T cell response had passed.

Trimming left V 4 bases short and J 4 bases short, with 11 bases between. This CDR3 has 14 amino acids. Germline V gives CDR1 SGHRS, CDR2 YFSETQ. In the case of this clone: Its antigen is undetermined.

Clones were sequenced by immunoSEQ multiplex PCR, and TCRdb holds only the in-frame ones, with some missing. The table records some 64,000 clones, about 90% of them present only once. J is TRBJ1-4 and V is TRBV5-1; weak D call: TRBD1 (6 bases). The receptor comes from an adult who received the MenACWY meningococcal vaccine as a control. The sequencing here drew on peripheral blood, taken 28 days after the second dose of the MenACWY control vaccine. The CDR3 spells CASSIRGDNEKLFF. CDR3 DNA: TGCGCCAGCAGCATCAGGGGAGATAATGAAAAACTGTTTTTT.